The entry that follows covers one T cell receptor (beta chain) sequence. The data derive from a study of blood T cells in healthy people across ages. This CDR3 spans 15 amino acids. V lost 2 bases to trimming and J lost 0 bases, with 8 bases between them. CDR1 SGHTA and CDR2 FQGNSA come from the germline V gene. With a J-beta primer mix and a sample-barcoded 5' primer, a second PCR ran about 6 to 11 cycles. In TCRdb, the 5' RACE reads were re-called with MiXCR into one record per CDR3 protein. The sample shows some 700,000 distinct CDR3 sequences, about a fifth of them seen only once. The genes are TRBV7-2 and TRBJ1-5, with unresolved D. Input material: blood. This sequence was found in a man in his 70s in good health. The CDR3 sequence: CASSLNAYSNQPQHF. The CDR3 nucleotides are TGTGCCAGCAGCTTAAATGCGTATAGCAATCAGCCCCAGCATTTT. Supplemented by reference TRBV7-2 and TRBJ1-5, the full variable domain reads GAGVSQSPSNKVTEKGKDVELRCDPISGHTALYWYRQSLGQGLEFLIYFQGNSAPDKSGLPSDRFSAERTGGSVSTLTIQRTQQEDSAVYLCASSLNAYSNQPQHFGDGTRLSIL.